This T cell receptor (beta chain) was sequenced for a study of molecular identifiers for immune sequencing clone quantification. The study, taken as a whole, reports: A shared barcode on identical TCR molecules could lead to underestimated sizes for highly expanded clones.

There are a few counts of this clonotype. Its antigen is still unknown. Making the bulk TCR libraries relied on previously described methods and listed TCR primers. TCRdb re-analysed the PCR reads in MiXCR, keeping a single row per CDR3 protein. Of just under 650,000 distinct CDR3 sequences in the sample, just under 20% were seen once. Sorting captured naive CD8 T cells as CD8+CD4-CCR7+CD45RA+. The CDR3 is made up of 15 amino acids. The germline gives CDR1 LNHDA, CDR2 SQIVND (reference sequence). V lost 8 bases and J lost 0; bases outside the gene matches: 4. The V call is TRBV19, the J call TRBJ1-3; 10 bases map to TRBD1. The sequence derives from a human donor in good health. Some libraries in this study had Jurkat cell RNA spiked in. Sequencing input: naive CD8+ T cells from blood, with Jurkat cell RNA spiked in. Specified subset: FACS-sorted CD8+CD4-CCR7+CD45RA+ naive T cells. CDR3 sequence reads: CASGDRGTSGNTIYF. Written as DNA, the CDR3 is TGTGCCAGTGGGGACAGGGGAACCTCTGGAAACACCATATATTTT.